This TCR beta chain was obtained from a study of cytomegalovirus exposure and HLA in healthy donors. While unrecorded immune exposures were likely, the donors were nominally healthy when sampled. The study's findings and limits: Most TCR beta V segments were productive about 87% or about 30% of the time in an earlier analysis. The study dropped some indistinguishable V segments, TRBV6-2 and TRBV6-3 among them. The classifier reportedly diagnosed cytomegalovirus status with high sensitivity and specificity.

With regard to this clone: The antigen is undetermined.

The trim removed 5 bases at V and 13 bases at J, leaving 14 bases unmatched. CDR1 is MNHEY, CDR2 SMNVEV, per germline (reference sequence). The CDR3 spans 15 residues. The primer mix had 60 Vbeta and 13 Jbeta primers. Profiling relied on immunoSEQ multiplex PCR, and the TCRdb table lists in-frame clones only, not all of them. This sample has approximately 170,000 clones, with approximately 71% found just once. The sequenced material came from PBMCs. The chain links TRBV27 to TRBJ1-6, with 7 bases identical to TRBD1. This sequence originates from a male donor in good health and CMV-seronegative. The CDR3 reads CASSPQQGSREPLHF. The CDR3 DNA follows: TGTGCCAGCAGTCCTCAACAGGGGAGTAGGGAGCCCCTCCACTTT.